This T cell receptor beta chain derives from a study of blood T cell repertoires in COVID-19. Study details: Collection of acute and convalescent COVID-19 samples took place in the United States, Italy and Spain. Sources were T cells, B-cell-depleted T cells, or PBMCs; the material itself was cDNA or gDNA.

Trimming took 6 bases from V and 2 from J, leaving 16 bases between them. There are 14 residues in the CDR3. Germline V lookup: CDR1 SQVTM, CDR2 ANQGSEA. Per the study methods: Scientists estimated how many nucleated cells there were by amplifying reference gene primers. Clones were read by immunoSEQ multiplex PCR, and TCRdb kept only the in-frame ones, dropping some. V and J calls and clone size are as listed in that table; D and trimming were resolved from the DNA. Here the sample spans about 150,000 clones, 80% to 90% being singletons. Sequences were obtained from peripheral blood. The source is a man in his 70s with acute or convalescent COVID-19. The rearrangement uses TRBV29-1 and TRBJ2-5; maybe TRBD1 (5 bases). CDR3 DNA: TGCAGCGTCCCCTGGGCAGACAGACAAGAGACCCAGTACTTC. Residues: CSVPWADRQETQYF.